Listed below are T cell receptor beta chains from one sample, sequenced in a study of beta chain features in type 1 diabetes. Some clones are missing from TCRdb's copy, which holds only in-frame ones; the method was immunoSEQ multiplex PCR. The sample has about 330,000 clones; more than 9.5% are singletons. The material sequenced was naive CD4+ T cells from blood. All receptors come from a woman aged 25 to 45 in good health. Each CDR3 is given with its conserved first and last residue. The order of the fields is D gene, V gene, clone size, J gene, CDR3 DNA, CDR3 protein. The D gene is left open where the match is weak. Not every row has a clone size; where given, it reads once, few, many or a size class.

d_gene: .
v_gene: TRBV6-5
abundance: .
j_gene: TRBJ2-1
CDR3nt: TGTGCCAGCAGTTACTCAGGGGATGAGCAGTTCTTC
CDR3aa: CASSYSGDEQFF

d_gene: TRBD1
v_gene: TRBV28
abundance: .
j_gene: TRBJ1-4
CDR3nt: TGTGCCAGCATCTGGGGGACAGGGGCCAGAGGGGGTAATGAAAAACTGTTTTTT
CDR3aa: CASIWGTGARGGNEKLFF

d_gene: .
v_gene: TRBV6-1
abundance: few
j_gene: TRBJ1-5
CDR3nt: TGTGCCAGCATGTGGAGGGGAAGCAATCAGCCCCAGCATTTT
CDR3aa: CASMWRGSNQPQHF

d_gene: .
v_gene: TRBV5-1
abundance: few
j_gene: TRBJ2-1
CDR3nt: TGCGCCAGCAGCAAGTGGACAGTAAAAGACAATGAGCAGTTCTTC
CDR3aa: CASSKWTVKDNEQFF

d_gene: TRBD2
v_gene: TRBV2
abundance: few
j_gene: TRBJ2-7
CDR3nt: TGTGCCAGTGCCCTACGGGGGGCCTACGAGCAGTACTTC
CDR3aa: CASALRGAYEQYF

d_gene: .
v_gene: TRBV4-2
abundance: .
j_gene: TRBJ1-2
CDR3nt: TGTGCCAGCAGCTTCAGTGAAGTGGCTGGCTACACCTTC
CDR3aa: CASSFSEVAGYTF

d_gene: TRBD1
v_gene: TRBV5-1
abundance: few
j_gene: TRBJ2-2
CDR3nt: TGCGCCAGCAGCTTGACAGGGGATGCCGGGGAGCTGTTTTTT
CDR3aa: CASSLTGDAGELFF

d_gene: .
v_gene: TRBV7-2
abundance: few
j_gene: TRBJ2-7
CDR3nt: TGTGCCAGCACCCGGACACCGGGGGCCTACGAGCAGTACTTC
CDR3aa: CASTRTPGAYEQYF

d_gene: TRBD2
v_gene: TRBV19
abundance: .
j_gene: TRBJ2-2
CDR3nt: TGTGCCAGTAGTAATCTAGCGGGACTCCAACAGGCCACCGGGGAGCTGTTTTTT
CDR3aa: CASSNLAGLQQATGELFF

d_gene: .
v_gene: TRBV2
abundance: .
j_gene: TRBJ2-5
CDR3nt: TGTGCCAGGCAGATACAAGAGACCCAGTACTTC
CDR3aa: CARQIQETQYF

d_gene: TRBD1
v_gene: TRBV7-2
abundance: few
j_gene: TRBJ1-5
CDR3nt: TGTGCCAGCAGTCTGACAGGGAATCAGCCCCAGCATTTT
CDR3aa: CASSLTGNQPQHF

d_gene: TRBD1
v_gene: TRBV7-9
abundance: .
j_gene: TRBJ2-6
CDR3nt: TGTGCCAGCAGCATAGGACAGGGGTTGGGAGCTGGGGCCAACGTCCTGACTTTC
CDR3aa: CASSIGQGLGAGANVLTF

d_gene: TRBD1
v_gene: TRBV30
abundance: few
j_gene: TRBJ1-4
CDR3nt: TGTGCCTGGAACCGGGACAGCTTAAATGAAAAACTGTTTTTT
CDR3aa: CAWNRDSLNEKLFF

d_gene: TRBD2
v_gene: TRBV19
abundance: .
j_gene: TRBJ2-7
CDR3nt: TGTGCCAGTAGTATAGACGGGAGGGCCCTACCCTACGAGCAGTACTTC
CDR3aa: CASSIDGRALPYEQYF

d_gene: TRBD2
v_gene: TRBV7-9
abundance: many
j_gene: TRBJ2-1
CDR3nt: TGTGCCAGCAGCCCGACGGGGGGACTAGACAATGAGCAGTTCTTC
CDR3aa: CASSPTGGLDNEQFF

d_gene: TRBD2
v_gene: TRBV19
abundance: few
j_gene: TRBJ2-3
CDR3nt: TGTGCCAGTAGTTTTACCGGGACTAGCGGGAAACATACGCAGTATTTT
CDR3aa: CASSFTGTSGKHTQYF

d_gene: TRBD2
v_gene: TRBV14
abundance: .
j_gene: TRBJ2-1
CDR3nt: TGTGCCAGCAGCCAAGATCAAGGACTAGCCCAACTCAATGAGCAGTTCTTC
CDR3aa: CASSQDQGLAQLNEQFF

d_gene: TRBD2
v_gene: TRBV9
abundance: .
j_gene: TRBJ2-5
CDR3nt: TGTGCCAGCAGCGTAGGGGGACTAGCGGGAGAAGAGACCCAGTACTTC
CDR3aa: CASSVGGLAGEETQYF

d_gene: TRBD2
v_gene: TRBV7-3
abundance: .
j_gene: TRBJ2-1
CDR3nt: TGTGCCAGCAGCCTCAATGGGGCGGGAGTGAAGGAGCAGTTCTTC
CDR3aa: CASSLNGAGVKEQFF

d_gene: TRBD1
v_gene: TRBV7-2
abundance: .
j_gene: TRBJ2-5
CDR3nt: TGTGCCAGCATCCTACAGGGGGCTGGCGAGACCCAGTACTTC
CDR3aa: CASILQGAGETQYF

d_gene: .
v_gene: TRBV28
abundance: few
j_gene: TRBJ2-5
CDR3nt: TGTGCCAGCGGGGCTTTCCAAGAGACCCAGTACTTC
CDR3aa: CASGAFQETQYF

d_gene: .
v_gene: TRBV6-5
abundance: .
j_gene: TRBJ2-7
CDR3nt: TGTGCCAGCAGTTACTCTTACAGGGACCACGAGCAGTACTTC
CDR3aa: CASSYSYRDHEQYF

d_gene: TRBD1
v_gene: TRBV5-1
abundance: .
j_gene: TRBJ2-7
CDR3nt: TGCGCCAGCAAGGAGGGACAGGGAGGCGAGCAGTACTTC
CDR3aa: CASKEGQGGEQYF

d_gene: .
v_gene: TRBV28
abundance: .
j_gene: TRBJ2-1
CDR3nt: TGTGCCAGCAGGAAACCCCAGGGAGGGGGTAGCAATGAGCAGTTCTTC
CDR3aa: CASRKPQGGGSNEQFF

d_gene: TRBD1
v_gene: TRBV28
abundance: few
j_gene: TRBJ1-2
CDR3nt: TGTGCCAGCAGCTGGGACAGCTATGGCTACACCTTC
CDR3aa: CASSWDSYGYTF

d_gene: TRBD2
v_gene: TRBV5-1
abundance: few
j_gene: TRBJ2-4
CDR3nt: TGCGCCAGCAGCTTGGGCGGGAGAAACATTCAGTACTTC
CDR3aa: CASSLGGRNIQYF

d_gene: .
v_gene: TRBV6-6
abundance: few
j_gene: TRBJ1-5
CDR3nt: TGTGCCAGCAGGACAGACTCAAATCAGCCCCAGCATTTT
CDR3aa: CASRTDSNQPQHF

d_gene: .
v_gene: TRBV9
abundance: .
j_gene: TRBJ2-2
CDR3nt: TGTGCCAGCAGCGTATTGTCGGGGGAAGCAGGCGGGGAGCTGTTTTTT
CDR3aa: CASSVLSGEAGGELFF

d_gene: TRBD2
v_gene: TRBV4-3
abundance: .
j_gene: TRBJ2-1
CDR3nt: TGCGCCAGCAGCCAAGAATGGCGGCTAGCGGGAGCTGAGCAGTTCTTC
CDR3aa: CASSQEWRLAGAEQFF

d_gene: TRBD2
v_gene: TRBV5-4
abundance: few
j_gene: TRBJ2-1
CDR3nt: TGTGCCAGCAGCTTACCGGGACTAGGGGGGGTCTCGAATGAGCAGTTCTTC
CDR3aa: CASSLPGLGGVSNEQFF

d_gene: .
v_gene: TRBV6-1
abundance: .
j_gene: TRBJ1-2
CDR3nt: TGTGCCAGCAGTGACGTTTCAGGGTATAACTATGGCTACACCTTC
CDR3aa: CASSDVSGYNYGYTF

d_gene: TRBD1
v_gene: TRBV15
abundance: .
j_gene: TRBJ2-7
CDR3nt: TGTGCCACCAGCACCAGAGGGGAGACAGGGATCTCCTACGAGCAGTACTTC
CDR3aa: CATSTRGETGISYEQYF

d_gene: .
v_gene: TRBV9
abundance: few
j_gene: TRBJ2-5
CDR3nt: TGTGCCAGCAGCGTAGGATTGGGAGCGGCCGGCGTCGAGACCCAGTACTTC
CDR3aa: CASSVGLGAAGVETQYF

d_gene: .
v_gene: TRBV29-1
abundance: .
j_gene: TRBJ1-5
CDR3nt: TGCAGCGTTGCTACAGGTCAAAATCAGCCCCAGCATTTT
CDR3aa: CSVATGQNQPQHF

d_gene: TRBD2
v_gene: TRBV5-1
abundance: .
j_gene: TRBJ2-1
CDR3nt: TGCGCCAGCAGCTCGCCGGGACTAGCGGGAGTAGGGGAGCAGTTCTTC
CDR3aa: CASSSPGLAGVGEQFF

d_gene: TRBD2
v_gene: TRBV7-2
abundance: .
j_gene: TRBJ2-7
CDR3nt: TGTGCCAGCAGCTTAGGTGGGAGGGGTTACGAGCAGTACTTC
CDR3aa: CASSLGGRGYEQYF